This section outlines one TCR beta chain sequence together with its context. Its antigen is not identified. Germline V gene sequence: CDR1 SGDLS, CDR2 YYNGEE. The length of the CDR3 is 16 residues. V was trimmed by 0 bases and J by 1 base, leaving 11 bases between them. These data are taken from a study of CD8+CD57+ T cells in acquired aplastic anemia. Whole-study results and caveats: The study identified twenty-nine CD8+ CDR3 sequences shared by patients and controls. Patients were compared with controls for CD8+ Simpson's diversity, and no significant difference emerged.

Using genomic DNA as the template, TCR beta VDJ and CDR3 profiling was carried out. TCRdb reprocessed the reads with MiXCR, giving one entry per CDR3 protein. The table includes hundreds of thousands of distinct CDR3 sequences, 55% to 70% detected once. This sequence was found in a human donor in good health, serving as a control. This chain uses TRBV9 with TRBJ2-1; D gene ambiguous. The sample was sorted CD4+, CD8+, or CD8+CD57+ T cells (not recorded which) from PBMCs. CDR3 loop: CASSVAPLVSYNEQFF. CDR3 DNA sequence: TGTGCCAGCAGCGTAGCGCCCCTCGTTTCCTACAATGAGCAGTTCTTC.